There are many counts of the clone carrying this TCR beta chain. V shed 1 base, J shed 6 bases, and the junction held 6 bases outside the gene matches. Germline CDR1 and CDR2: DFQATT and SNEGSKA (reference sequence). The CDR3 sequence is 15 residues long. This record comes from a study of blood T cells in healthy people across ages. A J-beta primer mix and a sample-barcoded 5' primer were used in a second PCR of about 6 to 12 cycles. In TCRdb, the 5' RACE reads were re-called with MiXCR into one record per CDR3 protein. This sample has 650,000 to 700,000 distinct CDR3 sequences, with approximately 52% found just once.

The origin of this receptor is a woman of 80 years or more in good health. Sequenced: blood. The chain couples TRBV20-1 to TRBJ2-1; 10 bases match TRBD2. The CDR3 loop is CSARVWASGGNEQFF. In nucleotides, the CDR3 is TGCAGTGCTAGAGTTTGGGCTAGCGGGGGCAATGAGCAGTTCTTC.